These 32 T cell receptor beta chains share one sample of origin, sequenced in a study of cytomegalovirus exposure and HLA in healthy donors. The study ran its PCR with 60 Vbeta and 13 Jbeta primers. TCRdb's table, derived via immunoSEQ multiplex PCR, lists solely in-frame clones and lacks some. This sample has about 160,000 clones, with over 60% found just once. The sequenced sample consisted of PBMCs. Receptors originate from a woman aged 25 to 39 in good health and CMV-seronegative.

V gene TRBV6-6 combines with J gene TRBJ2-3; D may be TRBD2 (6 bases). This CDR3 is 14 amino acids long. Trimming cost V 2 bases and J 5 bases, with 11 bases left between them. Per the germline V gene, CDR1 is MNHNY and CDR2 is SVGAGI (reference sequence). The CDR3 protein is CASSYGGPKDTQYF. CDR3 in DNA: TGTGCCAGCAGTTACGGAGGGCCAAAAGATACGCAGTATTTT.

This chain links TRBV6-1 with TRBJ2-7; the D gene is possibly TRBD2 (7 bases). The V end was cut by 5 bases, the J end by 4 bases, with 15 bases between. The CDR3 covers 14 residues. The germline V gene has CDR1 MNHNS and CDR2 SASEGT. This chain's CDR3 is CASSTTRGGYEQYF. The DNA for the CDR3 is TGTGCCAGCAGTACGACAAGGGGGGGGTACGAGCAGTACTTC.

The chain uses TRBV6-1 and TRBJ2-3, with TRBD1 as a possible D gene (5 bases). The CDR3 runs 16 residues. CDR1 MNHNS and CDR2 SASEGT come from the germline V gene. V was shortened by 2 bases and J by 1 base, with 13 bases between the two germline ends. CDR3 loop: CASSEYTGVGTDTQYF. CDR3 bases: TGTGCCAGCAGTGAATACACAGGTGTAGGCACAGATACGCAGTATTTT.

This chain connects TRBV4-3 to TRBJ2-7, with 7 bases that match TRBD2. Germline V gene data show CDR1 as LGHNA and CDR2 as YSLEER. The CDR3 is made up of 15 amino acids. Trimming took 2 bases from V and 8 from J; bases not matched to a gene: 12. The CDR3 is CASSQSAGSSVKQYF. The CDR3 bases are TGCGCCAGCAGCCAATCAGCGGGGTCCTCGGTGAAGCAGTACTTC.

The V and J genes are TRBV7-9 and TRBJ1-1, with no clear D. The CDR3 sequence is 11 residues long. From germline, CDR1 is SEHNR and CDR2 FQNEAQ (reference sequence). Trimming left V 6 bases short and J 6 bases short, with 8 bases between. CDR3 coding DNA: TGTGCCAGCAGTCAACAGCCTGAAGCTTTCTTT. This sequence encodes CASSQQPEAFF.

CDR3 sequence: CASSSDRNNQPQHF. The CDR3 coding sequence is TGTGCCAGCAGCTCGGACAGGAACAATCAGCCCCAGCATTTT. The rearrangement joins TRBV7-9 to TRBJ1-5, with 7 bases matching TRBD1. Germline CDR1 is SEHNR and CDR2 is FQNEAQ (reference sequence). The CDR3 loop spans 14 amino acids. Germline trimming cut 4 bases from V and 3 bases from J; bases unmatched to any gene: 3.

The chain uses TRBV15 and TRBJ1-4, with TRBD1 matching 9 bases. CDR3 length: 16 amino acids. Germline V gives CDR1 LNHNV, CDR2 YYDKDF (reference sequence). The V and J ends lost 1 base and 8 bases, in that order; junction bases with no gene match: 8. Written as DNA, the CDR3 is TGTGCCACCAGCAGAGCCTATACAGGGGGCGAGGAAAAACTGTTTTTT. This sequence encodes CATSRAYTGGEEKLFF.

The rearrangement links TRBV6-5 to TRBJ1-5; D remains unclear. The CDR3 length is 14 residues. Germline assignment: CDR1 MNHEY and CDR2 SVGAGI. The V gene lost 4 bases and the J gene lost 6 bases, with 13 bases spanning the gap. CDR3 in amino acids: CASSLQDGVQPQHF. The CDR3, as DNA: TGTGCCAGCAGTTTACAAGACGGGGTTCAGCCCCAGCATTTT.

The chain uses TRBV7-2 and TRBJ2-7; 10 bases line up with TRBD2. V trimming: 8 bases; J trimming: 3 bases; junction bases outside the gene matches: 16. Germline-derived CDR1 and CDR2 are SGHTA and FQGNSA. The CDR3 is 17 residues long. This chain's CDR3 is CASGLRGASGSIYEQYF. The CDR3 region has the DNA TGTGCCAGCGGTTTGAGGGGGGCTAGCGGGAGTATCTACGAGCAGTACTTC.

This clone has more than one count but fewer than ten. Compared with germline, one end of the junction differs, possibly owing to a read error. This sequence joins TRBV5-6 and TRBJ2-3, with TRBD2 identical over 12 bases. Germline V gene data show CDR1 as SGHDT and CDR2 as YYEEEE. The CDR3 runs 15 residues. The CDR3 region has the DNA TGTGCCAGCAGCTACTTGACTAGCGGGGGAGATGCGCAGTATTTT. As protein: CASSYLTSGGDAQYF.

This clone was seen only once. This sequence joins TRBV10-3 and TRBJ1-2, with a weak D call TRBD1 (5 bases). The CDR3 contains 14 residues. Germline loops: CDR1 ENHRY, CDR2 SYGVKD. V was cut by 9 bases and J by 2 bases, with 16 bases left in between. CDR3 nucleotide sequence: TGTGCCATTTCGGGGGAGGTGAGGAACTATGGCTACACCTTC. Protein: CAISGEVRNYGYTF.

The V and J genes are TRBV19 and TRBJ1-1; TRBD1 is a possible D gene (6 bases). Germline CDR1 is LNHDA and CDR2 is SQIVND (reference sequence). Trimming took 9 bases from V and 5 from J, leaving 19 bases between them. This CDR3 spans 14 amino acids. Here the CDR3 reads CASQVGGVYTEAFF. The DNA of the CDR3 is TGTGCCAGCCAAGTAGGGGGGGTGTATACTGAAGCTTTCTTT.

This clone was recorded a few times. The gene calls are TRBV7-2 and TRBJ1-1, with a weak D call TRBD1 (6 bases). This CDR3 spans 17 amino acids. The V gene lost 4 bases and the J gene lost 1 base, with 19 bases spanning the gap. Germline lookup yields CDR1 SGHTA and CDR2 FQGNSA. CDR3 amino acids: CASSSVGTMIANTEAFF. CDR3 coding DNA: TGTGCCAGCAGCTCCGTTGGGACAATGATTGCGAACACTGAAGCTTTCTTT.

The rearrangement joins TRBV19 to TRBJ1-2, with D tentatively TRBD1 (5 bases). The CDR3 extends over 12 amino acids. Trimming removed 3 bases at V and 6 bases at J, with 8 bases between. The V gene's germline CDR1 is LNHDA and CDR2 SQIVND (reference sequence). The CDR3, as DNA: TGTGCCAGTAGTATTGGACACGATGGCTACACCTTC. Its protein product is CASSIGHDGYTF.

Written as DNA, the CDR3 is TGCGCCAGCAGCTTTACTGGAGGCGATGAAAAACTGTTTTTT. Translated, it gives CASSFTGGDEKLFF. The gene calls are TRBV5-1 and TRBJ1-4; D remains unclear. The CDR3 consists of 14 residues. Germline V gene lookup returns CDR1 SGHRS and CDR2 YFSETQ. V lost 2 bases and J lost 6, with 11 bases in between. Full variable domain (missing parts from reference TRBV5-1 and TRBJ1-4): KAGVTQTPRYLIKTRGQQVTLSCSPISGHRSVSWYQQTPGQGLQFLFEYFSETQRNKGNFPGRFSGRQFSNSRSEMNVSTLELGDSALYLCASSFTGGDEKLFFGSGTQLSVL.

The gene calls are TRBV4-1 and TRBJ1-5; D may be TRBD1 (5 bases). This CDR3 comprises 13 residues. Germline CDR1 reads MGHRA; CDR2 reads YSYEKL. The V and J ends lost 2 bases and 4 bases respectively, with 6 bases between them. The CDR3 DNA reads TGCGCCAGCAGCCAACCAGGGAATCAGCCCCAGCATTTT. This codes for CASSQPGNQPQHF.

The rearrangement links TRBV7-2 to TRBJ2-7; 9 bases are a match to TRBD1. With V trimmed by 4 bases and J by 4 bases, 5 bases remained unmatched. The CDR3 runs 14 residues. From germline, CDR1 is SGHTA and CDR2 FQGNSA. CDR3 coding DNA: TGTGCCAGCAGCTCTCGACAGGGGGGATACGAGCAGTACTTC. As protein: CASSSRQGGYEQYF.

The J gene is TRBJ1-5, the V gene TRBV25-1; TRBD1 might be the D (5 bases). The V and J ends lost 2 bases and 10 bases respectively, with 9 bases between them. In germline, CDR1 is MGHDK, CDR2 SYGVNS. The CDR3 is made up of 12 amino acids. CDR3 DNA sequence: TGTGCCAGCAGTGAAAGGGGACTACCCCAGCATTTT. Protein: CASSERGLPQHF.

J is TRBJ2-7 and V is TRBV5-8, with 9 nucleotides matching TRBD2. Germline assignment: CDR1 SGHTS and CDR2 YDEGEE. CDR3 length: 14 residues. V lost 2 bases and J lost 3; bases outside the gene matches: 3. The CDR3 loop reads CASSLAGGDYEQYF. The CDR3 bases are TGTGCCAGCAGCTTAGCGGGGGGCGACTACGAGCAGTACTTC.

This clone was seen a handful of times. The V gene is TRBV28, the J gene TRBJ2-2; tentative D call: TRBD1 (6 bases). The V and J ends lost 6 bases and 6 bases respectively, with 23 bases between them. The CDR3 extends over 17 amino acids. The germline gives CDR1 MDHEN, CDR2 SYDVKM. CDR3 residues: CASRQGELGGLAGELFF. CDR3 DNA: TGTGCCAGCAGACAGGGAGAACTAGGCGGGTTGGCCGGGGAGCTGTTTTTT.

This clone was counted only a few times. The V gene is TRBV4-3, the J gene TRBJ1-1, with D perhaps matching TRBD1 (5 bases). Germline V lookup: CDR1 LGHNA, CDR2 YSLEER. CDR3 length: 14 amino acids. V was pared by 4 bases and J by 0 bases, with 9 bases between. In DNA, the CDR3 is TGCGCCAGCAGCCTAAGCAGGGTGAACACTGAAGCTTTCTTT. Encoded protein: CASSLSRVNTEAFF.

This clone has just one count. V gene TRBV14 combines with J gene TRBJ2-2; a possible D gene is TRBD2 (5 bases). The CDR3 runs 16 residues. CDR1 is SGHDN and CDR2 is FVKESK in the germline V gene. V was cut by 4 bases and J by 5 bases, with 17 bases left in between. CDR3 sequence reads: CASSPFGLRVTGELFF. The CDR3 DNA is TGTGCCAGCAGCCCCTTCGGACTTCGGGTGACCGGGGAGCTGTTTTTT.

The genes are TRBV18 and TRBJ2-3; no definite D call. The CDR3 is 13 amino acids. Germline CDR1 reads KGHSH; CDR2 reads LQKENI. The V gene lost 5 bases and the J gene lost 3 bases, with 9 bases spanning the gap. The CDR3 protein is CASSVGATDTQYF. The CDR3 DNA follows: TGTGCCAGCTCAGTTGGAGCGACAGATACGCAGTATTTT.

A few counts support this clone. Other DNA variants within this sample encode the same CDR3. The chain recombines TRBV18 with TRBJ1-5, with D hard to call. The CDR3 has 16 residues. The V end lost 2 bases, the J end lost 1 base, and 12 bases lay between the germline ends. The germline CDR1 and CDR2 sequences are KGHSH and LQKENI. DNA for the CDR3: TGTGCCAGCTCACCAGGACGGGGTGAGAGCAATCAGCCCCAGCATTTT. Protein product: CASSPGRGESNQPQHF.

The rearrangement uses TRBV4-3 and TRBJ1-1; D is ambiguous. The germline V gene has CDR1 LGHNA and CDR2 YSLEER. The V gene lost 5 bases and the J gene lost 4 bases, with 14 bases spanning the gap. This CDR3 contains 14 residues. The CDR3 nucleotides are TGCGCCAGCAGCGGTCCTCTAAAATCCACTGAAGCTTTCTTT. Amino acid sequence: CASSGPLKSTEAFF.

This chain connects TRBV5-6 to TRBJ1-2, with a possible D match to TRBD1 (5 bases). The CDR3 runs to 13 residues. The V gene's germline CDR1 is SGHDT and CDR2 YYEEEE. Trimming cost V 2 bases and J 3 bases, with 8 bases left between them. The CDR3 DNA sequence: TGTGCCAGCAGCTTTACAGGCGACTATGGCTACACCTTC. It translates to CASSFTGDYGYTF.

This chain connects TRBV18 to TRBJ1-5; 10 positions match TRBD1. The CDR3 is 20 residues long. The J segment lost 5 bases and the V segment lost 0 bases, leaving 16 bases of the junction unmatched. CDR1 and CDR2 from the germline V gene are KGHSH and LQKENI. As DNA, the CDR3 is TGTGCCAGCTCACCACCCAAAGATCCGGGACAGGGGTTTTGTGATCAGCCCCAGCATTTT. It codes for CASSPPKDPGQGFCDQPQHF.

V usage is TRBV7-9 and J usage is TRBJ2-5; tentatively, D is TRBD2 (5 bases). CDR3 length: 16 residues. Trimming removed 1 base at V and 3 bases at J, with 15 bases between. Germline V gene lookup returns CDR1 SEHNR and CDR2 FQNEAQ (reference sequence). CDR3 region: CASSLGGVRVEETQYF. The CDR3 DNA sequence: TGTGCCAGCAGCTTAGGGGGTGTGAGGGTGGAAGAGACCCAGTACTTC. The variable domain in full, completed from reference TRBV7-9 and TRBJ2-5, reads DTGVSQNPRHKITKRGQNVTFRCDPISEHNRLYWYRQTLGQGPEFLTYFQNEAQLEKSRLLSDRFSAERPKGSFSTLEIQRTEQGDSAMYLCASSLGGVRVEETQYFGPGTRLLVL.

The V gene is TRBV5-1, the J gene TRBJ2-3; the D gene is possibly TRBD2 (5 bases). The V and J ends lost 4 bases and 2 bases respectively, with 17 bases between them. CDR3 length: 16 amino acids. Germline loops: CDR1 SGHRS, CDR2 YFSETQ. The CDR3 region is CASSLTSPMATDTQYF. CDR3 nucleotides: TGCGCCAGCAGCCTTACTAGTCCTATGGCCACAGATACGCAGTATTTT. Supplemented by reference TRBV5-1 and TRBJ2-3, the full variable domain reads KAGVTQTPRYLIKTRGQQVTLSCSPISGHRSVSWYQQTPGQGLQFLFEYFSETQRNKGNFPGRFSGRQFSNSRSEMNVSTLELGDSALYLCASSLTSPMATDTQYFGPGTRLTVL.

This chain uses TRBV30 with TRBJ2-5; weak D call: TRBD2 (6 bases). Trimming took off 5 bases at V and 3 bases at J, with 10 bases between the two ends. In germline, CDR1 is GTSNPN, CDR2 SVGIG (reference sequence). The CDR3 length is 12 residues. The CDR3 coding sequence is TGTGCCTGGGGGAGGCGCGAAGAGACCCAGTACTTC. This sequence encodes CAWGRREETQYF.

This clone has a handful of counts. This chain connects TRBV14 to TRBJ2-3, with 7 nucleotides matching TRBD1. The CDR3 is 15 residues long. Germline values: CDR1 SGHDN, CDR2 FVKESK. J lost 0 bases, V lost 5 bases, and 5 bases had no gene match. The CDR3 DNA reads TGTGCCAGCAGCAGTGGGACAGCTAGCACAGATACGCAGTATTTT. Translation gives CASSSGTASTDTQYF.

The V gene is TRBV9, the J gene TRBJ1-3; D unresolved. Trimming left V 2 bases short and J 0 bases short, with 6 bases between. Looked up from germline, CDR1 is SGDLS and CDR2 is YYNGEE. The CDR3 contains 14 residues. The DNA for the CDR3 is TGTGCCAGCAGCGTTCAGTCCTCTGGAAACACCATATATTTT. Amino acids: CASSVQSSGNTIYF.